This section outlines one T cell receptor beta chain sequence together with its context. CDR1 SGHRS and CDR2 YFSETQ come from the germline V gene. V was shortened by 4 bases and J by 10 bases, with 15 bases between the two germline ends. CDR3 length: 13 residues. This record belongs to a study of blood T cell repertoires in COVID-19. Across the whole study: Acute and convalescent COVID-19 samples came from the United States, Italy and Spain. Nucleic acid was either cDNA or gDNA, and it came from T cells, B-cell-depleted T cells, or PBMCs.

As processed by the authors: For nucleated cells, counts were estimated from reference gene primer amplification. Here immunoSEQ multiplex PCR was the method, and the copy in TCRdb shows in-frame clones only, minus some. That table gives V, J and clone size, and the DNA gave D and trimming. The sample holds roughly 30,000 clones; approximately 85% are singletons and the top ten take about 6.4%. V gene TRBV5-1 combines with J gene TRBJ2-1, with D possibly TRBD2 on 5 matching bases. The TCR was taken from a man aged 55 to 70 with active COVID-19. Sequenced: peripheral blood. CDR3 in amino acids: CASSPRTLGEQFF. CDR3 DNA sequence: TGCGCCAGCAGCCCTAGGACTCTAGGGGAGCAGTTCTTC. Together with reference TRBV5-1 and TRBJ2-1, the CDR3 gives the full variable domain: KAGVTQTPRYLIKTRGQQVTLSCSPISGHRSVSWYQQTPGQGLQFLFEYFSETQRNKGNFPGRFSGRQFSNSRSEMNVSTLELGDSALYLCASSPRTLGEQFFGPGTRLTVL.